The source of this TCR beta chain is a study of preoperative IRX-2 immunotherapy in early breast cancer. Indicated treatment: preoperative locoregional IRX-2 cytokine immunotherapy. Preoperative locoregional IRX-2 cytokine immunotherapy was tested in the phase Ib source study. Germline CDR1 and CDR2: SGHKS and YYEKEE (reference sequence). Trimming shortened V by 0 bases and J by 4 bases, and 11 bases separated the two germline ends. CDR3 length: 15 residues. Repertoires were generated with immunoSEQ multiplex PCR, while TCRdb's copy carries only in-frame clones and drops some. The table has approximately 44,000 clones, over 85% seen once.

The source is a human donor with breast cancer. The rearrangement uses TRBV5-5 and TRBJ2-1; no reliable D call. The sequenced sample was tumor tissue, obtained after IRX-2 immunotherapy. This CDR3 is CASSLAAGTYNEQFF. For the CDR3, the DNA is TGTGCCAGCAGCTTGGCGGCAGGAACGTACAATGAGCAGTTCTTC.